Each of the 18 T cell receptor beta chains below was sequenced from the same sample in a study of beta chain features in type 1 diabetes. Regarding the study as a whole: Shortening that was moderate but significant affected the TCRB CDR3s of Type 1 diabetes patients in all four CD4+ subsets.

cDNA synthesis used the whole RNA isolate, giving expressed TCRB sequences. Sequencing was performed with immunoSEQ multiplex PCR; in TCRdb, only in-frame clones are kept and a portion is missing. The sample consists of approximately 730,000 clones, roughly 13% of them appearing once. The antigens of these receptors remain unknown. Sample: naive CD4+ T cells from blood. The receptor set was obtained from a man aged 18 to 29 with type 1 diabetes.

In the case of this clone: Given a much more abundant clone one base away, this may be a read error. V usage is TRBV30 and J usage is TRBJ1-1; no definite D call. CDR1 is GTSNPN and CDR2 is SVGIG in the germline V gene (reference sequence). The CDR3 contains 12 residues. Trimming stripped 2 bases from V and 1 base from J, with 5 bases between. The DNA of the CDR3 is TGTGCCTGGAGTCAGCAGAACACTGAAGCTTTCTTT. The encoded protein is CAWSQQNTEAFF.

This clone turned up a few times. V and J are TRBV30 and TRBJ1-1; D not resolved. The CDR3 length is 11 residues. V was clipped by 2 bases and J by 5 bases, with 6 bases between them. Per the germline V gene, CDR1 is GTSNPN and CDR2 is SVGIG (reference sequence). The CDR3 DNA follows: TGTGCCTGGAGTTGGAGGACTGAAGCTTTCTTT. This codes for CAWSWRTEAFF.

Details on this clone: Additional DNA sequences in this sample encode the identical CDR3. The chain links TRBV5-1 to TRBJ2-3; D ambiguous. Germline CDR1 reads SGHRS; CDR2 reads YFSETQ. The V and J ends lost 2 bases and 0 bases respectively, with 4 bases between them. This CDR3 contains 13 residues. In nucleotides, the CDR3 is TGCGCCAGCAGCTTAGATAGCACAGATACGCAGTATTTT. Translation gives CASSLDSTDTQYF.

With regard to this clone: The same CDR3 can be traced to other DNA sequences in this sample. This chain uses TRBV6-5 with TRBJ1-5; 10 nucleotides match TRBD1. Germline V CDR1 and CDR2: MNHEY, SVGAGI. The trim removed 0 bases at V and 5 bases at J, leaving 1 base unmatched. The CDR3 has 15 amino acids. The CDR3 DNA reads TGTGCCAGCAGTTACTCGGGGACAGGGGATCAGCCCCAGCATTTT. Translating gives CASSYSGTGDQPQHF.

The chain is built from TRBV7-2 and TRBJ2-2, with a tentative D call TRBD2 (6 bases). This CDR3 is built from 14 residues. The germline CDR1 and CDR2 sequences are SGHTA and FQGNSA. Between the trimmed V and J ends, which lost 5 bases and 6 bases, there was a span of 13 bases. In nucleotides, the CDR3 is TGTGCCAGCAGCAACGGGGGAATCGCCGGGGAGCTGTTTTTT. This sequence encodes CASSNGGIAGELFF.

The chain joins TRBV7-2 to TRBJ2-7, with 11 bases aligning to TRBD2. Per the germline V gene, CDR1 is SGHTA and CDR2 is FQGNSA. After removal of 4 bases from V and 7 bases from J, the junction contained 12 bases not matched to a gene. The CDR3 extends over 16 amino acids. The CDR3 DNA follows: TGTGCCAGCAGCTCCGTTAGCGGGGGGGCCGGTGGAGAGCAGTACTTC. Translated, it gives CASSSVSGGAGGEQYF.

V gene TRBV4-1 combines with J gene TRBJ2-7, with D possibly being TRBD1 or TRBD2 (5 bases each). The V end was cut by 1 base, the J end by 0 bases, with 16 bases between. This CDR3 has 17 amino acids. Germline-derived CDR1 and CDR2 are MGHRA and YSYEKL. The CDR3 is CASSQGLRDGASYEQYF. CDR3 sequence (DNA): TGCGCCAGCAGCCAAGGCCTCCGGGACGGAGCCTCCTACGAGCAGTACTTC.

The table lists this clone with a few counts. This sequence joins TRBV6-1 and TRBJ1-5; D unresolved. V was cut by 4 bases and J by 5 bases, with 3 bases left in between. The germline CDR1 and CDR2 sequences are MNHNS and SASEGT. There are 11 residues in the CDR3. The CDR3 here is CASSADQPQHF. CDR3 in DNA: TGTGCCAGCAGTGCGGATCAGCCCCAGCATTTT.

This clone has more than one count but fewer than ten. This chain connects TRBV7-9 to TRBJ2-3; D uncertain. V lost 1 base and J 6 bases, leaving 11 bases between the germline ends. Germline V gene sequence: CDR1 SEHNR, CDR2 FQNEAQ (reference sequence). The CDR3 extends over 14 amino acids. The CDR3 nucleotides are TGTGCCAGCAGCTTAGACGGCCCCAGGGATACGCAGTATTTT. It is translated as CASSLDGPRDTQYF.

This clone was observed a handful of times. V is TRBV19 and J is TRBJ1-4; D uncertain. The CDR3 spans 15 residues. The germline V gene encodes CDR1 LNHDA and CDR2 SQIVND (reference sequence). V was trimmed by 5 bases and J by 0 bases, leaving 10 bases between them. This CDR3 is CASSAHSATNEKLFF. CDR3 coding DNA: TGTGCCAGTAGTGCCCACAGCGCAACTAATGAAAAACTGTTTTTT.

CDR3 sequence: CAWRTVGYTF. The CDR3 DNA reads as TGTGCCTGGAGGACAGTTGGCTACACCTTC. The gene calls are TRBV30 and TRBJ1-2; a weak D match, TRBD1 (5 bases). The germline V and J ends were trimmed by 3 bases and 7 bases, with 6 bases remaining between them. Germline CDR1 reads GTSNPN; CDR2 reads SVGIG (reference sequence). The CDR3 extends over 10 amino acids.

This rearrangement joins TRBV7-8 to TRBJ1-5; D perhaps matches TRBD1 (6 bases). Trimming removed 4 bases at V and 2 bases at J, with 15 bases between. CDR1 SGHVS and CDR2 FQNEAQ come from the germline V gene. The CDR3 has 16 amino acids. CDR3 amino acids: CASSSHRVSGNQPQHF. As DNA, the CDR3 is TGTGCCAGCAGCTCCCACAGGGTATCGGGCAATCAGCCCCAGCATTTT. The full variable domain, with the rest looked up from reference TRBV7-8 and TRBJ1-5, is GAGVSQSPRYKVAKRGQDVALRCDPISGHVSLFWYQQALGQGPEFLTYFQNEAQLDKSGLPSDRFFAERPEGSVSTLKIQRTQQEDSAVYLCASSSHRVSGNQPQHFGDGTRLSIL.

The genes are TRBV4-1 and TRBJ2-5; D might be TRBD1 (6 bases). The CDR3 totals 13 residues. The V gene's germline CDR1 is MGHRA and CDR2 YSYEKL. V was shortened by 1 base and J by 5 bases, with 8 bases between the two germline ends. CDR3 protein: CASSQGRGETQYF. CDR3 DNA sequence: TGCGCCAGCAGCCAAGGCAGGGGTGAGACCCAGTACTTC.

Notes on this clone: Other DNA sequences in this specimen translate into the identical CDR3. The CDR3: CASSLGTGQETQYF. CDR3 nucleotide sequence: TGTGCCAGCAGCTTAGGGACAGGCCAAGAGACCCAGTACTTC. The chain carries TRBV5-4 and TRBJ2-5, with 8 bases matching TRBD1. Trimming removed 2 bases from V and 1 base from J; junction bases left unmatched: 1. Germline values: CDR1 SGHNT, CDR2 YYREEE (reference sequence). CDR3 length: 14 residues.

V usage is TRBV7-2 and J usage is TRBJ1-1; no reliable D call. The CDR3 runs to 13 residues. The V gene's germline CDR1 is SGHTA and CDR2 FQGNSA. Trimming stripped 7 bases from V and 0 bases from J, with 9 bases between. CDR3 protein: CASTNGVNTEAFF. Written as DNA, the CDR3 is TGTGCCAGCACCAATGGGGTGAACACTGAAGCTTTCTTT.

As for this clone: The junction does not match germline at one end; this may be a read error. This sequence joins TRBV14 and TRBJ1-4, with a tentative D call TRBD1 (6 bases). CDR3 length: 15 residues. Germline values: CDR1 SGHDN, CDR2 FVKESK. The CDR3 spells CASSEEGGESEKLFF. CDR3 in DNA: TGTGCCAGCAGCGAAGAGGGGGGCGAGAGTGAAAAACTGTTTTTT.

The chain recombines TRBV14 with TRBJ2-7; 8 bases are a match to TRBD1. Germline CDR1 and CDR2: SGHDN and FVKESK. The CDR3 spans 19 residues. Unmatched junction bases numbered 20, after V lost 4 bases and J lost 3 bases. For the CDR3, the DNA is TGTGCCAGCAGCCGCCAATCGACAGGGGTCACCCCGAGCTTCTACGAGCAGTACTTC. Translating it yields CASSRQSTGVTPSFYEQYF.

This clone was found a few times. V and J are TRBV4-1 and TRBJ1-1; TRBD1 might be the D (5 bases). This CDR3 contains 19 residues. V lost 1 base, J lost 2 bases, and 23 bases lay in between. Germline V CDR1 and CDR2: MGHRA, YSYEKL. Here the CDR3 reads CASSQGGMQGQKRNTEAFF. CDR3 DNA: TGCGCCAGCAGCCAAGGAGGAATGCAGGGCCAGAAGAGAAACACTGAAGCTTTCTTT.